The rows below give T cell receptor beta chains drawn from one sample of a study of cytomegalovirus exposure and HLA in healthy donors. The repertoire was sequenced with immunoSEQ multiplex PCR; TCRdb's copy has only in-frame clones and lacks some. Here the sample spans under 250,000 clones, around 90% being singletons. The sequencing input was PBMCs. These receptors originate from a woman under 30 in good health and CMV-seropositive. Each CDR3 is given with its conserved first and last residue. Each record gives: V gene, J gene, D gene, clone size, CDR3 DNA, CDR3 protein. D genes are given only for firm matches. Size is stated for part of the rows, as once, few or many counts, or as a class when the clone is expanded.

v_gene: TRBV2; j_gene: TRBJ2-7; d_gene: TRBD1; abundance: .; CDR3nt: TGTGCCAGCAGCGGGACAGGGATCTCCTACGAGCAGTACTTC; CDR3aa: CASSGTGISYEQYF
v_gene: TRBV29-1; j_gene: TRBJ2-3; d_gene: TRBD2; abundance: few; CDR3nt: TGCAGCGTTGAAGCGACTAGCGGGGGCACAGATACGCAGTATTTT; CDR3aa: CSVEATSGGTDTQYF
v_gene: TRBV2; j_gene: TRBJ1-1; d_gene: .; abundance: .; CDR3nt: TGTGCCAGCAGTGGGGGAGGCTTGAACACTGAAGCTTTCTTT; CDR3aa: CASSGGGLNTEAFF
v_gene: TRBV28; j_gene: TRBJ2-7; d_gene: .; abundance: .; CDR3nt: TGTGCCAGCAGTTTATCTAACAGGATGAACGAGCAGTACTTC; CDR3aa: CASSLSNRMNEQYF
v_gene: TRBV18; j_gene: TRBJ2-1; d_gene: TRBD1; abundance: .; CDR3nt: TGTGCCAGCTCATCCAGGTATCTCGGGACAGGGGATCTCAATGAGCAGTTCTTC; CDR3aa: CASSSRYLGTGDLNEQFF
v_gene: TRBV19; j_gene: TRBJ2-1; d_gene: .; abundance: .; CDR3nt: TGTGCCAGTAGTGTGGTGGGGAGCTACAATGAGCAGTTCTTC; CDR3aa: CASSVVGSYNEQFF
v_gene: TRBV4-1; j_gene: TRBJ2-1; d_gene: TRBD2; abundance: .; CDR3nt: TGCGCCAGCAGCCACAGTAGCGGGAGGAACTACAATGAGCAGTTCTTC; CDR3aa: CASSHSSGRNYNEQFF
v_gene: TRBV5-6; j_gene: TRBJ2-4; d_gene: TRBD2; abundance: .; CDR3nt: TGTGCCAGCAGCGCGGGACTAGCGGGAGGCGGGGACATTCAGTACTTC; CDR3aa: CASSAGLAGGGDIQYF
v_gene: TRBV4-1; j_gene: TRBJ2-2; d_gene: .; abundance: .; CDR3nt: TGCGCCAGCGCTTCAGCTAGGTGGGGCAGGGTTAACACCGGGGAGCTGTTTTTT; CDR3aa: CASASARWGRVNTGELFF
v_gene: TRBV11-2; j_gene: TRBJ1-1; d_gene: .; abundance: .; CDR3nt: TGTGCCAGCAGCTTTAACAGGGACACTGAAGCTTTCTTT; CDR3aa: CASSFNRDTEAFF
v_gene: TRBV28; j_gene: TRBJ1-5; d_gene: .; abundance: .; CDR3nt: TGTGCCAGCAGCTATGGGAGACAGCCCCAGCATTTT; CDR3aa: CASSYGRQPQHF
v_gene: TRBV27; j_gene: TRBJ2-2; d_gene: .; abundance: .; CDR3nt: TGTGCCAGCAGTTTCTCCCCAGGCAACACCGGGGAGCTGTTTTTT; CDR3aa: CASSFSPGNTGELFF
v_gene: TRBV27; j_gene: TRBJ2-7; d_gene: .; abundance: .; CDR3nt: TGTGCCAGCAGTTCGACAGGGAGGGAGCAGTACTTC; CDR3aa: CASSSTGREQYF
v_gene: TRBV7-9; j_gene: TRBJ2-1; d_gene: TRBD2; abundance: .; CDR3nt: TGTGCCAGCAGCTTTCTTAGCGGGAGAAGTGCCGATGAGCAGTTCTTC; CDR3aa: CASSFLSGRSADEQFF
v_gene: TRBV28; j_gene: TRBJ1-5; d_gene: .; abundance: .; CDR3nt: TGTGCCAGCAACCCTCTAACCCGAGGAAGCAATCAGCCCCAGCATTTT; CDR3aa: CASNPLTRGSNQPQHF
v_gene: TRBV28; j_gene: TRBJ1-1; d_gene: .; abundance: .; CDR3nt: TGTGCCAGCAGTGCCCCCTACGCAACTGAAGCTTTCTTT; CDR3aa: CASSAPYATEAFF
v_gene: TRBV12-5; j_gene: TRBJ1-5; d_gene: .; abundance: .; CDR3nt: TGTGCTAGTGGTTTGTTAGAATTTCGGGGGTGGGTTGAAAATCAGCCCCAGCATTTT; CDR3aa: CASGLLEFRGWVENQPQHF
v_gene: TRBV10-3; j_gene: TRBJ1-1; d_gene: TRBD1; abundance: .; CDR3nt: TGTGCCATCAGTGAGACAGGGACAGGGTTGAACACTGAAGCTTTCTTT; CDR3aa: CAISETGTGLNTEAFF
v_gene: TRBV15; j_gene: TRBJ2-7; d_gene: .; abundance: .; CDR3nt: TGTGCCACCAGCAGAGGGTCGAGGAGTGAGGTCGAGCAGTACTTC; CDR3aa: CATSRGSRSEVEQYF
v_gene: TRBV6-1; j_gene: TRBJ1-2; d_gene: TRBD1; abundance: .; CDR3nt: TGTGCCAGCAGGGCGACAGGGGAAAACTATGGCTACACCTTC; CDR3aa: CASRATGENYGYTF
v_gene: TRBV28; j_gene: TRBJ1-3; d_gene: TRBD1; abundance: .; CDR3nt: TGTGCCAGCAGGTCGAGGGGGCTCGGAAACACCATATATTTT; CDR3aa: CASRSRGLGNTIYF
v_gene: TRBV7-3; j_gene: TRBJ2-1; d_gene: .; abundance: once; CDR3nt: TGTGCCAGCAGCTCCCAGGCCGGGAGTAACAATGAGCAGTTCTTC; CDR3aa: CASSSQAGSNNEQFF
v_gene: TRBV12-5; j_gene: TRBJ2-3; d_gene: .; abundance: .; CDR3nt: TGTGCTAGTGGTTTGGGGTCCGTAGCTAGCACAGATACGCAGTATTTT; CDR3aa: CASGLGSVASTDTQYF
v_gene: TRBV6-5; j_gene: TRBJ2-2; d_gene: .; abundance: once; CDR3nt: TGTGCCAGCAGTTACGCTTATTACGGCACCGGGGAGCTGTTTTTT; CDR3aa: CASSYAYYGTGELFF
v_gene: TRBV4-1; j_gene: TRBJ2-1; d_gene: .; abundance: few; CDR3nt: TGCGCCAGCAGCCGGACGGACAGCGCCAATGAGCAGTTCTTC; CDR3aa: CASSRTDSANEQFF
v_gene: TRBV5-1; j_gene: TRBJ2-1; d_gene: TRBD1; abundance: once; CDR3nt: TGCGCCAGCAGCTTGGACGGACAGGGGTTCAATGAGCAGTTCTTC; CDR3aa: CASSLDGQGFNEQFF
v_gene: TRBV7-3; j_gene: TRBJ2-3; d_gene: .; abundance: .; CDR3nt: TGTGCCAGCAGCTCACTCTACTCTAGCACAGATACGCAGTATTTT; CDR3aa: CASSSLYSSTDTQYF
v_gene: TRBV6-4; j_gene: TRBJ2-3; d_gene: TRBD2; abundance: once; CDR3nt: TGTGCCAGCAGTGCGATGACTAGCGCGGTTGGCACAGATACGCAGTATTTT; CDR3aa: CASSAMTSAVGTDTQYF
v_gene: TRBV5-6; j_gene: TRBJ1-2; d_gene: TRBD1; abundance: once; CDR3nt: TGTGCCAGCAGCGGACGACAGGGTTTCTTCTATGGCTACACCTTC; CDR3aa: CASSGRQGFFYGYTF
v_gene: TRBV29-1; j_gene: TRBJ1-1; d_gene: .; abundance: .; CDR3nt: TGCAGCGCCGTGGGTGGGGCCACCATTTCGCGATTTGAAGCTTTCTTT; CDR3aa: CSAVGGATISRFEAFF
v_gene: TRBV6-1; j_gene: TRBJ1-2; d_gene: .; abundance: .; CDR3nt: TGTGCCAGCAGTGGACCGGGACATCCTAACTATGGCTACACCTTC; CDR3aa: CASSGPGHPNYGYTF
v_gene: TRBV9; j_gene: TRBJ2-1; d_gene: .; abundance: once; CDR3nt: TGTGCCAGCAGCGCAAGGGGAAAGAAAGGGTGGTCGAGCAATGAGCAGTTCTTC; CDR3aa: CASSARGKKGWSSNEQFF
v_gene: TRBV5-1; j_gene: TRBJ1-5; d_gene: .; abundance: .; CDR3nt: TGCGCCAGCAGCGGACTTCCAGGGGAGCAGCCCCAGCATTTT; CDR3aa: CASSGLPGEQPQHF
v_gene: TRBV6-1; j_gene: TRBJ2-7; d_gene: TRBD2; abundance: .; CDR3nt: TGTGCCAGCAGTCGAGCGGGGGAGCAGTACTTC; CDR3aa: CASSRAGEQYF
v_gene: TRBV5-1; j_gene: TRBJ2-3; d_gene: TRBD2; abundance: .; CDR3nt: TGCGCCAGCTTTAGCACTAGCGGGAGCACAGATACGCAGTATTTT; CDR3aa: CASFSTSGSTDTQYF
v_gene: TRBV7-9; j_gene: TRBJ2-7; d_gene: TRBD1; abundance: .; CDR3nt: TGTGCCAGCAGCTTATTCGGGACAGGACCCTCCTACGAGCAGTACTTC; CDR3aa: CASSLFGTGPSYEQYF
v_gene: TRBV13; j_gene: TRBJ1-3; d_gene: .; abundance: .; CDR3nt: TGTGCCAGCAGTCGAGCCGCGGGTTATGGAAACACCATATATTTT; CDR3aa: CASSRAAGYGNTIYF
v_gene: TRBV11-2; j_gene: TRBJ2-7; d_gene: .; abundance: .; CDR3nt: TGTGCCAGCAGCTTCTTTAACTACGAGCAGTACTTC; CDR3aa: CASSFFNYEQYF
v_gene: TRBV29-1; j_gene: TRBJ1-2; d_gene: .; abundance: .; CDR3nt: TGCAGCGTGGCCGAAAATGGCTACACCTTC; CDR3aa: CSVAENGYTF
v_gene: TRBV25-1; j_gene: TRBJ2-7; d_gene: TRBD1; abundance: .; CDR3nt: TGTGCCAGCAGTGAATATTGGAAGGGGACAGGGGGGGCTGAGCAGTACTTC; CDR3aa: CASSEYWKGTGGAEQYF
v_gene: TRBV2; j_gene: TRBJ2-1; d_gene: TRBD2; abundance: .; CDR3nt: TGTGCCAGCAACTTACTAGCGGGAGGGAGTAATGAGCAGTTCTTC; CDR3aa: CASNLLAGGSNEQFF
v_gene: TRBV9; j_gene: TRBJ2-1; d_gene: TRBD2; abundance: .; CDR3nt: TGTGCCAGCAGCCCCAGGGGACTAGCGTCAAATGAGCAGTTCTTC; CDR3aa: CASSPRGLASNEQFF
v_gene: TRBV9; j_gene: TRBJ2-3; d_gene: TRBD2; abundance: .; CDR3nt: TGTGCCAGCCCCGTCGATGGAGCGGGAGGAAGGATAGATACGCAGTATTTT; CDR3aa: CASPVDGAGGRIDTQYF
v_gene: TRBV27; j_gene: TRBJ1-1; d_gene: .; abundance: .; CDR3nt: TGTGCCAGCACCCCGAGGATGGGTGGCACTGAAGCTTTCTTT; CDR3aa: CASTPRMGGTEAFF
v_gene: TRBV7-9; j_gene: TRBJ1-2; d_gene: .; abundance: .; CDR3nt: TGTGCCAGCAGCCTTCCCCCTGATACAGGCGCAAGGGGCTACACCTTC; CDR3aa: CASSLPPDTGARGYTF
v_gene: TRBV7-2; j_gene: TRBJ2-3; d_gene: TRBD2; abundance: .; CDR3nt: TGTGCCAGCAGCGCGCTCCGGGGGGGCAGGGAAACGCAGTATTTT; CDR3aa: CASSALRGGRETQYF
v_gene: TRBV7-2; j_gene: TRBJ2-5; d_gene: .; abundance: .; CDR3nt: TGTGCCAGCACTGCCTCGGGGTCCCGTTTGGCGACCCAGTACTTC; CDR3aa: CASTASGSRLATQYF